This T cell receptor (beta chain) originates from a study of regulatory T cells in long-lasting Graves disease. As regards this clonotype: Its antigen is still unknown.

Findings and limits, study-wide: Shared public clonotypes totalled a few thousand in persistent patients, compared with 966 in new patients.

Time point noted: newly diagnosed GD, antithyroid drugs for less than 3 months. The authors made the TCR library using RNA they extracted from PBMCs. According to the study, TCR beta libraries were built with iRepertoire HTBI primers and CDR3-region Arm-PCR. TCRdb reanalysed the multiplex PCR reads using MiXCR and keeps one entry per CDR3 protein. The table records hundreds of thousands of distinct CDR3 sequences, 15% of them present only once. Trimming removed 5 bases from V and 4 bases from J; junction bases left unmatched: 8. Per the germline V gene, CDR1 is SQVTM and CDR2 is ANQGSEA. This CDR3 contains 14 residues.

This receptor was obtained from a female donor with Graves disease. This rearrangement joins TRBV29-1 to TRBJ2-1; 7 nucleotides agree with TRBD2. The sample consisted of peripheral blood mononuclear cells (PBMCs), taken at new diagnosis, from a patient treated with antithyroid drugs. This CDR3 reads CSVIGGGGYNEQFF. The CDR3 DNA is TGCAGCGTTATTGGGGGGGGTGGATACAATGAGCAGTTCTTC.